This TCR beta chain was sequenced in a study of control samples from healthy donors and cancer patients. The data were produced by immunoSEQ multiplex PCR, yet TCRdb's version contains in-frame clones alone and is incomplete. This repertoire shows around 30,000 clones, approximately 93% found once; its top ten account for 1.7%. The CDR3 runs to 11 residues. CDR1 and CDR2 from the germline V gene are SGHVS and FNYEAQ. The V end was cut by 6 bases, the J end by 5 bases, with 8 bases between. The clonotype comes from a man aged 35 to 55 with colorectal cancer. The genes are TRBV7-6 and TRBJ2-7; D may be TRBD1 (5 bases). Sequenced material: PBMCs. The CDR3 spells CASSQGDEQYF. The CDR3 nucleotides are TGTGCCAGCAGTCAGGGCGACGAGCAGTACTTC.